One and the same sample provided the 32 T cell receptor beta chains below, sequenced in a study of beta chain features in type 1 diabetes. Their antigen targets remain unknown. The study's findings and limits: Researchers report that Type 1 diabetes patients had moderately but significantly shorter TCRB CDR3s across all four CD4+ subsets.

Isolated RNA was reverse transcribed in full, so expressed TCRB transcripts were sequenced. The data were produced by immunoSEQ multiplex PCR, yet TCRdb's version contains in-frame clones alone and is incomplete. The table lists 350,000 to 400,000 clones, over 9.5% of them singletons. The sequenced sample was naive CD4+ T cells from blood. The receptors shown here come from a woman younger than 30 with type 1 diabetes.

The chain employs TRBV4-1 and TRBJ2-1, with 12 positions matching TRBD2. Germline CDR1 is MGHRA and CDR2 is YSYEKL. The CDR3 is 15 amino acids. Unmatched junction bases numbered 8, after V lost 6 bases and J lost 8 bases. The CDR3 spells CASRNRLAGVHEQFF. For the CDR3, the DNA is TGCGCCAGCAGAAACCGACTAGCGGGAGTTCATGAGCAGTTCTTC.

This clone was seen a few times. The chain is built from TRBV7-2 and TRBJ1-5; weak D call: TRBD1 (5 bases). Germline V gene lookup returns CDR1 SGHTA and CDR2 FQGNSA. Trimming pared 5 bases from V and 7 bases from J, leaving 18 bases between. This CDR3 is built from 15 residues. CDR3 in amino acids: CASSATPQGNQPQHF. Here the CDR3 DNA reads TGTGCCAGCAGCGCCACGCCTCAGGGAAACCAGCCCCAGCATTTT.

The chain recombines TRBV29-1 with TRBJ2-5, with TRBD2 as a possible D gene (5 bases). Germline assignment: CDR1 SQVTM and CDR2 ANQGSEA. CDR3 size: 12 residues. CDR3 protein: CNVTREGETQYF. The CDR3 nucleotides are TGCAACGTAACTAGAGAAGGGGAGACCCAGTACTTC. Together with reference TRBV29-1 and TRBJ2-5, the CDR3 gives the full variable domain: SAVISQKPSRDICQRGTSLTIQCQVDSQVTMMFWYRQQPGQSLTLIATANQGSEATYESGFVIDKFPISRPNLTFSTLTVSNMSPEDSSIYLCNVTREGETQYFGPGTRLLVL.

This clone has a handful of counts. The J gene is TRBJ2-1, the V gene TRBV4-3; 10 bases are shared with TRBD1. CDR3 length equals 15 residues. Per germline, CDR1 LGHNA and CDR2 YSLEER. The ends lost 4 bases at V and 7 bases at J; junction bases unmatched: 7. CDR3 region: CASSPDRGSFNEQFF. The CDR3 nucleotides read TGCGCCAGCAGCCCGGACAGGGGGTCTTTTAATGAGCAGTTCTTC.

This clone showed up just a few times. This sequence joins TRBV6-5 and TRBJ2-2; D not resolved. This CDR3 comprises 13 residues. Germline V gives CDR1 MNHEY, CDR2 SVGAGI. Trimming removed 6 bases at V and 0 bases at J, with 5 bases between. CDR3 protein: CASRNTNTGELFF. CDR3 DNA: TGTGCCAGCAGGAACACGAACACCGGGGAGCTGTTTTTT.

This chain joins TRBV28 and TRBJ2-7, with TRBD1 identical over 10 bases. Germline CDR1 reads MDHEN; CDR2 reads SYDVKM. V was pared by 11 bases and J by 3 bases, with 7 bases of the junction left unmatched. The CDR3 spans 13 residues. As DNA, the CDR3 is TGTGCCGGACAGAGGACAGGGGGCTACGAGCAGTACTTC. Protein sequence: CAGQRTGGYEQYF.

This clone was observed a few times. This sequence joins TRBV10-3 and TRBJ2-7, with D tentatively TRBD1 (5 bases). This CDR3 contains 13 residues. The V end was cut by 4 bases, the J end by 2 bases, with 9 bases between. Germline-derived CDR1 and CDR2 are ENHRY and SYGVKD. This chain's CDR3 is CAISGGGPYEQYF. In nucleotides, the CDR3 is TGTGCCATCAGTGGGGGCGGCCCCTACGAGCAGTACTTC.

This clone was seen only a few times. This chain joins TRBV5-4 and TRBJ1-2; D is uncertain. Germline V gene data show CDR1 as SGHNT and CDR2 as YYREEE (reference sequence). V lost 2 bases and J lost 8, with 13 bases in between. The CDR3 totals 13 residues. DNA for the CDR3: TGTGCCAGCAGCTTCGTGGGAGCAACGGGCTACACCTTC. It specifies CASSFVGATGYTF.

V usage is TRBV9 and J usage is TRBJ2-5, with a tentative D call TRBD1 (7 bases). This CDR3 is 14 amino acids long. V was clipped by 3 bases and J by 0 bases, with 9 bases between them. Per the germline V gene, CDR1 is SGDLS and CDR2 is YYNGEE. CDR3 in DNA: TGTGCCAGCAGCGGCGGGACAGACCAAGAGACCCAGTACTTC. Its translation is CASSGGTDQETQYF.

The genes are TRBV4-3 and TRBJ2-6; D uncertain. CDR3 length equals 17 residues. Germline loops: CDR1 LGHNA, CDR2 YSLEER. The V end was cut by 3 bases, the J end by 0 bases, with 12 bases between. CDR3 residues: CASSHKRHNSGANVLTF. For the CDR3, the DNA is TGCGCCAGCAGCCACAAACGACACAACTCTGGGGCCAACGTCCTGACTTTC.

The rearrangement joins TRBV20-1 to TRBJ2-7, with 9 bases fitting TRBD1. Germline CDR1 DFQATT, CDR2 SNEGSKA (reference sequence). This CDR3 comprises 11 residues. V gave up 5 bases and J gave up 6 bases; unmatched junction bases: 2. The CDR3 loop reads CSAGQGSEQYF. The CDR3 DNA reads TGCAGTGCTGGACAGGGGAGCGAGCAGTACTTC.

The rearrangement uses TRBV7-3 and TRBJ1-5; 8 bases are a match to TRBD1. The CDR3 runs to 13 residues. From germline, CDR1 is SGHTA and CDR2 FQGTGA. J was trimmed by 7 bases and V by 5 bases; bases with no gene match: 4. CDR3 in DNA: TGTGCCAGCAGCAACGACAGGGGACAGCCCCAGCATTTT. Translated: CASSNDRGQPQHF. Full variable domain (rest looked up from reference TRBV7-3 and TRBJ1-5): GAGVSQTPSNKVTEKGKYVELRCDPISGHTALYWYRQSLGQGPEFLIYFQGTGAADDSGLPNDRFFAVRPEGSVSTLKIQRTERGDSAVYLCASSNDRGQPQHFGDGTRLSIL.

The V call is TRBV29-1, the J call TRBJ2-2; D gene ambiguous. The CDR3 sequence is 11 residues long. V was cut by 7 bases and J by 1 base, with 4 bases left in between. Looked up from germline, CDR1 is SQVTM and CDR2 is ANQGSEA. CDR3 coding DNA: TGCAGCGGGCAGAACACCGGGGAGCTGTTTTTT. Protein product: CSGQNTGELFF.

This chain links TRBV19 with TRBJ2-5; 7 nucleotides align to TRBD2. From germline, CDR1 is LNHDA and CDR2 SQIVND (reference sequence). Unmatched junction bases numbered 9, after V lost 9 bases and J lost 5 bases. This CDR3 has 13 amino acids. The CDR3 spells CASCSGRAETQYF. The CDR3 DNA follows: TGTGCCAGCTGCTCAGGGAGGGCGGAGACCCAGTACTTC.

The chain uses TRBV19 and TRBJ2-1, with 9 positions matching TRBD2. The V gene's germline CDR1 is LNHDA and CDR2 SQIVND (reference sequence). The V gene end was trimmed by 6 bases and the J gene end by 2 bases; junction bases not matched to a gene: 8. This CDR3 spans 16 amino acids. The CDR3 reads CASRGLAGLAYNEQFF. CDR3 DNA sequence: TGTGCCAGTAGGGGTCTAGCGGGGTTGGCCTACAATGAGCAGTTCTTC.

J is TRBJ2-3 and V is TRBV4-2; 7 nucleotides line up with TRBD2. CDR1 and CDR2 from the germline V gene are LGHNA and YNFKEQ. The CDR3 sequence is 16 residues long. V gave up 4 bases and J gave up 1 base; unmatched junction bases: 8. CDR3 amino acids: CASSRAAGTGTDTQYF. As DNA, the CDR3 is TGTGCCAGCAGCCGCGCAGCGGGAACGGGCACAGATACGCAGTATTTT.

This clone was found a few times. V usage is TRBV4-3 and J usage is TRBJ2-5, with 14 bases lining up with TRBD2. Germline V gene data show CDR1 as LGHNA and CDR2 as YSLEER. This CDR3 region has 16 residues. The junction had 2 bases not matched to a gene; V was cut back by 0 bases and J by 5 bases. CDR3 nucleotide sequence: TGCGCCAGCAGCCAAGATGGGACTAGCGGGGGCGAGACCCAGTACTTC. Translation: CASSQDGTSGGETQYF.

The chain is built from TRBV6-5 and TRBJ1-5; the D is unclear. V lost 11 bases to trimming and J lost 9 bases, with 5 bases between them. CDR3 length equals 8 residues. From germline, CDR1 is MNHEY and CDR2 SVGAGI. The CDR3 protein is CAAGPQHF. The CDR3 DNA is TGTGCCGCGGGGCCCCAGCATTTT.

V usage is TRBV27 and J usage is TRBJ2-7; TRBD1 aligns across 8 bases. Germline CDR1 reads MNHEY; CDR2 reads SMNVEV (reference sequence). Trimming cost V 10 bases and J 5 bases; bases outside gene matches: 10. The CDR3 length is 13 residues. The CDR3 here is CATRGTGKDEQYF. The CDR3, as DNA: TGTGCCACAAGGGGGACAGGAAAGGACGAGCAGTACTTC.

V and J are TRBV5-1 and TRBJ1-6, with TRBD1 matching over 7 bases. CDR3 length: 15 residues. V lost 4 bases and J lost 5; bases outside the gene matches: 6. Germline CDR1 SGHRS, CDR2 YFSETQ. CDR3 coding DNA: TGCGCCAGCAGCCTTCGGACAGGTGATAATTCACCCCTCCACTTT. It yields the protein CASSLRTGDNSPLHF.

This clone was recorded a few times. The CDR3 DNA reads as TGTGCCAGCAGTTACTCGTGGAGCTCTGGAAACACCATATATTTT. Its protein is CASSYSWSSGNTIYF. The V call is TRBV6-5, the J call TRBJ1-3, with unresolved D. CDR3 length equals 15 residues. In germline, CDR1 is MNHEY, CDR2 SVGAGI. V was shortened by 0 bases and J by 0 bases, with 6 bases between the two germline ends.

This clone appeared a few times. The rearrangement links TRBV29-1 to TRBJ2-7; 8 positions match TRBD2. This CDR3 has 13 residues. V was pared by 4 bases and J by 4 bases, with 6 bases of the junction left unmatched. Looked up from germline, CDR1 is SQVTM and CDR2 is ANQGSEA. The CDR3 DNA sequence: TGCAGCGTTGCAGCGGGGGATTTATACGAGCAGTACTTC. Its translation is CSVAAGDLYEQYF.

The rearrangement links TRBV25-1 to TRBJ1-5; D unresolved. CDR1 MGHDK and CDR2 SYGVNS come from the germline V gene. V was shortened by 3 bases and J by 4 bases, with 13 bases between the two germline ends. The CDR3 totals 15 residues. The chain's CDR3 is CASSDSGGANQPQHF. CDR3 sequence (DNA): TGTGCCAGCAGTGATTCGGGTGGAGCAAATCAGCCCCAGCATTTT.

This clone was seen a few times. The rearrangement uses TRBV7-2 and TRBJ2-3; 8 bases line up with TRBD2. J gave up 0 bases and V 5 bases, and 7 bases lay outside the gene matches. CDR1 is SGHTA, CDR2 FQGNSA, per germline. This CDR3 is 16 amino acids long. The CDR3 sequence: CASSLLSGVSTDTQYF. CDR3 in DNA: TGTGCCAGCAGCCTACTTAGCGGGGTCAGCACAGATACGCAGTATTTT.

This clone was observed a handful of times. This chain uses TRBV7-8 with TRBJ1-4; the match to TRBD1 covers 10 bases. After removal of 5 bases from V and 8 bases from J, the junction contained 5 bases not matched to a gene. The CDR3 loop spans 14 amino acids. Germline CDR1 reads SGHVS; CDR2 reads FQNEAQ. The chain's CDR3 is CASSGTGVGEKLFF. The CDR3, as DNA: TGTGCCAGCAGCGGGACAGGGGTGGGGGAAAAACTGTTTTTT.

The CDR3 loop reads CASSLPSGGGLEQYF. CDR3 in DNA: TGTGCCAGCAGCTTACCCAGCGGGGGAGGCCTGGAGCAGTACTTC. The J gene is TRBJ2-7, the V gene TRBV7-2; 8 bases agree with TRBD2. J gave up 7 bases and V 2 bases, and 10 bases lay outside the gene matches. CDR3 length: 15 amino acids. In germline, CDR1 is SGHTA, CDR2 FQGNSA.

This clone occurred a few times. The chain carries TRBV7-2 and TRBJ1-2; D may be TRBD1 (6 bases). The V gene's germline CDR1 is SGHTA and CDR2 FQGNSA. V was pared by 4 bases and J by 8 bases, with 14 bases between. CDR3 length: 13 residues. The CDR3: CASSSLATGGYTF. CDR3 DNA sequence: TGTGCCAGCAGCTCCTTAGCCACAGGGGGCTACACCTTC.

This sequence joins TRBV5-4 and TRBJ2-3; the D gene is possibly TRBD2 (5 bases). CDR3 size: 14 residues. Germline V gene data show CDR1 as SGHNT and CDR2 as YYREEE (reference sequence). Trimming cost V 0 bases and J 4 bases, with 9 bases left between them. This CDR3 reads CASSLDWGADTQYF. The CDR3 coding sequence is TGTGCCAGCAGCTTGGATTGGGGAGCAGATACGCAGTATTTT.

The table lists this clone with a few counts. The chain is built from TRBV5-1 and TRBJ2-2; perhaps TRBD2 as D (6 bases). The CDR3 extends over 15 amino acids. CDR1 and CDR2 (germline): SGHRS, YFSETQ. Deletions cut 2 bases from V and 6 bases from J, with 14 bases between. CDR3 in amino acids: CASSFRVGGSGELFF. CDR3 DNA: TGCGCCAGCAGCTTTAGAGTTGGAGGGTCCGGGGAGCTGTTTTTT. The full variable domain, completed using reference TRBV5-1 and TRBJ2-2, is KAGVTQTPRYLIKTRGQQVTLSCSPISGHRSVSWYQQTPGQGLQFLFEYFSETQRNKGNFPGRFSGRQFSNSRSEMNVSTLELGDSALYLCASSFRVGGSGELFFGEGSRLTVL.

This clone occurred a few times. The chain has TRBV25-1 and TRBJ2-1; TRBD2 matches at 10 bases. Germline assignment: CDR1 MGHDK and CDR2 SYGVNS. V lost 7 bases and J lost 7; bases outside the gene matches: 4. The CDR3 is made up of 13 amino acids. The CDR3 DNA is TGTGCCAGCACCGGGACTAGCGTAAATGAGCAGTTCTTC. It encodes CASTGTSVNEQFF.

In this sample, this clone turned up a few times. The chain recombines TRBV7-3 with TRBJ2-5, with D possibly matching TRBD2 (7 bases). With 5 bases removed from V and 5 bases from J, the gap between germline ends came to 18 bases. CDR1 is SGHTA and CDR2 is FQGTGA in the germline V gene. The length of the CDR3 is 15 residues. The CDR3 DNA reads as TGTGCCAGCAGCCGTTGGGGGGGCTTCGGGGAGACCCAGTACTTC. Protein sequence: CASSRWGGFGETQYF. Supplemented by reference TRBV7-3 and TRBJ2-5, the full variable domain reads GAGVSQTPSNKVTEKGKYVELRCDPISGHTALYWYRQSLGQGPEFLIYFQGTGAADDSGLPNDRFFAVRPEGSVSTLKIQRTERGDSAVYLCASSRWGGFGETQYFGPGTRLLVL.

The gene calls are TRBV5-1 and TRBJ2-3, with D perhaps matching TRBD1 (6 bases). The CDR3 has 15 residues. Germline V gene lookup returns CDR1 SGHRS and CDR2 YFSETQ. Trimming took off 4 bases at V and 5 bases at J, with 17 bases between the two ends. CDR3 region: CASSIQGIGVDTQYF. CDR3 DNA: TGCGCCAGCAGCATCCAGGGGATTGGAGTAGATACGCAGTATTTT.